The present T cell receptor (beta chain) was sequenced within a study of blood T cell repertoires in COVID-19. Across the whole study: From the United States, Italy and Spain came samples of acute and convalescent COVID-19. PBMCs, B-cell-depleted T cells, or T cells provided the cDNA or gDNA that made up the material.

The study recruited exposed participants who had met a COVID-19 case within 2 weeks before entry. Germline V gene lookup returns CDR1 SGHTA and CDR2 FQGNSA. Trimming removed 5 bases from V and 6 bases from J, with 17 bases in between. This CDR3 contains 15 residues. The method was immunoSEQ multiplex PCR; TCRdb's version includes in-frame clones alone and lacks a portion of them. The data show a few hundred thousand clones, 91% seen once. This clonotype was sampled from a woman aged 35 to 49 who had been exposed to COVID-19. V and J are TRBV7-2 and TRBJ2-4; tentatively, D is TRBD2 (5 bases). Material: PBMCs or T cells enriched from blood (not recorded which). This chain's CDR3 is CASSPRATEGNIQYF. Here the CDR3 DNA reads TGTGCCAGCAGCCCCCGGGCGACCGAGGGAAACATTCAGTACTTC.